This T cell receptor beta chain was recovered during a study of human T cells and chemical hapten exposure. As the library was built, unique molecular identifiers were attached to individual cDNA molecules. TCRdb passed the RACE reads through MiXCR, listing each CDR3 protein once. The sample has approximately 350,000 distinct CDR3 sequences, approximately 6.9% seen once. Study results and limitations: All donors were alopecia patients, so their immunity may differ from that of healthy people.

As for this clonotype: The antigen is undetermined. A read error may produce the germline difference seen at one junction end.

The sample's time point: patch test 1, 2 weeks after DPC sensitization. The treatment denotes: therapeutic diphenylcyclopropenone sensitization with weekly scalp DPC. The TCR sequence derives from a woman between 18 and 29 years old with alopecia areata. Some clones in this sample may be carry-over from other donors' samples. The material sequenced was whole blood, taken in connection with sensitization to the hapten diphenylcyclopropenone (DPC).

This CDR3 reads CASRQDLEETQYF. The CDR3 DNA is TGCGCCAGCAGACAAGATCTCGAAGAAACGCAGTATTTT. The chain employs TRBV4-1 and TRBJ2-3, with D hard to call. CDR1 is MGHRA and CDR2 is YSYEKL in the germline V gene. This CDR3 comprises 13 residues.